These 32 T cell receptor beta chains were sequenced from one sample in a study of blood T cell repertoires in COVID-19. Produced via immunoSEQ multiplex PCR; TCRdb's table is partial and in-frame only. Of more than 9,500 clones listed, less than 80% were seen once; the top ten hold 5% to 7%. What was sequenced was peripheral blood. The receptors originated from a man between 60 and 75 years old with COVID-19, enrolled during active disease.

This clone was counted only a few times. J is TRBJ1-5 and V is TRBV6-5; 8 bases match TRBD1. The germline V gene has CDR1 MNHEY and CDR2 SVGAGI. There are 15 residues in the CDR3. With 6 bases clipped from V and 1 base from J, the junction kept 5 bases outside the gene matches. CDR3 residues: CASSLTGASNQPQHF. The CDR3 bases are TGTGCCAGCAGCCTGACAGGGGCGAGCAATCAGCCCCAGCATTTT.

The chain carries TRBV9 and TRBJ2-4; 7 nucleotides match TRBD1. Losses at the gene ends were 4 bases for V and 3 bases for J; bases not matched to a gene: 10. Germline V gene sequence: CDR1 SGDLS, CDR2 YYNGEE. This CDR3 has 16 residues. CDR3 in DNA: TGTGCCAGCAGCCCTTGGACAGGACTGGGCAAAAACATTCAGTACTTC. It is translated as CASSPWTGLGKNIQYF.

This clone was seen more than once but under ten times. The genes are TRBV19 and TRBJ2-5, with a tentative D call TRBD1 (6 bases). V was clipped by 3 bases and J by 5 bases, with 16 bases between them. Germline values: CDR1 LNHDA, CDR2 SQIVND (reference sequence). The CDR3 totals 15 residues. The DNA of the CDR3 is TGTGCCAGTAGTATCGATGGACAGACGCATGAGACCCAGTACTTC. Protein: CASSIDGQTHETQYF.

This chain joins TRBV11-2 and TRBJ1-2, with 11 bases aligning to TRBD1. The CDR3 consists of 14 residues. CDR1 is SGHAT, CDR2 FQNNGV, per germline. Germline trimming cut 5 bases from V and 7 bases from J; bases unmatched to any gene: 6. CDR3 sequence: CASSPDRGRGGYTF. The CDR3 DNA sequence: TGTGCCAGCAGCCCGGACAGGGGGCGAGGTGGCTACACCTTC.

This rearrangement joins TRBV18 to TRBJ1-2; no definite D call. The CDR3 is 13 residues long. Trimming pared 8 bases from V and 0 bases from J, leaving 10 bases between. In germline, CDR1 is KGHSH, CDR2 LQKENI. For the CDR3, the DNA is TGTGCCAGCACCACACTAGCTAACTATGGCTACACCTTC. As protein: CASTTLANYGYTF. The full variable domain, in which reference TRBV18 and TRBJ1-2 provide the parts outside the CDR3, is NAGVMQNPRHLVRRRGQEARLRCSPMKGHSHVYWYRQLPEEGLKFMVYLQKENIIDESGMPKERFSAEFPKEGPSILRIQQVVRGDSAAYFCASTTLANYGYTFGSGTRLTVV.

The V and J genes are TRBV11-2 and TRBJ2-3, with 7 bases matching TRBD1. Trimming at V came to 5 bases and at J to 6 bases, leaving 14 bases not matched to a gene. There are 16 residues in the CDR3. Germline CDR1 SGHAT, CDR2 FQNNGV. This CDR3 is CASSSWGQGVTDTQYF. In DNA form, the CDR3 reads TGTGCCAGCAGCAGCTGGGGGCAGGGGGTGACGGATACGCAGTATTTT.

V is TRBV5-1 and J is TRBJ2-3, with TRBD1 matching over 10 bases. CDR3 length: 15 residues. CDR1 SGHRS and CDR2 YFSETQ come from the germline V gene. V trimming: 0 bases; J trimming: 4 bases; junction bases outside the gene matches: 2. The chain's CDR3 is CASSLDGQGADTQYF. For the CDR3, the DNA is TGCGCCAGCAGCTTGGACGGACAGGGGGCAGATACGCAGTATTTT.

V and J are TRBV6-5 and TRBJ2-7, with D possibly being TRBD2 (6 bases). The germline V gene encodes CDR1 MNHEY and CDR2 SVGAGI. Between the trimmed V and J ends, which lost 0 bases and 2 bases, there was a span of 8 bases. The CDR3 is 14 residues long. The CDR3 loop reads CASSYSRDTYEQYF. The CDR3 DNA is TGTGCCAGCAGTTACTCGCGGGATACCTACGAGCAGTACTTC.

The chain uses TRBV29-1 and TRBJ2-7; 10 nucleotides align to TRBD1. Germline CDR1 SQVTM, CDR2 ANQGSEA. V shed 7 bases, J shed 3 bases, and the junction held 6 bases outside the gene matches. CDR3 length equals 13 residues. This chain's CDR3 is CSALGQGYYEQYF. The CDR3, as DNA: TGCAGCGCCTTGGGACAGGGGTACTACGAGCAGTACTTC.

In its sample, this clone was seen a few times. CDR3 in DNA: TGTGCCAGCAGTATTTTAGCGGTCACGGGCCCAGATACGCAGTATTTT. This codes for CASSILAVTGPDTQYF. The chain couples TRBV27 to TRBJ2-3; TRBD2 is a possible D gene (6 bases). CDR3 length: 16 amino acids. Trimming removed 5 bases at V and 4 bases at J, with 19 bases between. Germline values: CDR1 MNHEY, CDR2 SMNVEV (reference sequence).

The J gene is TRBJ2-1, the V gene TRBV24-1; 10 bases align to TRBD1. Trimming took 1 base from V and 8 from J; bases not matched to a gene: 10. The germline V gene has CDR1 KGHDR and CDR2 SFDVKD. This CDR3 comprises 17 residues. Here the CDR3 reads CATSDFPRQGARDEQFF. DNA of the CDR3: TGTGCCACCAGTGATTTCCCGAGACAGGGGGCGCGGGATGAGCAGTTCTTC.

There are a few counts of this clone. This CDR3 reads CASSSQDEKLFF. CDR3 DNA sequence: TGTGCCAGCAGTTCCCAGGATGAAAAACTGTTTTTT. The rearrangement joins TRBV2 to TRBJ1-4; D gene uncertain. In germline, CDR1 is SNHLY, CDR2 FYNNEI. CDR3 length: 12 amino acids. Trimming cost V 5 bases and J 6 bases, with 7 bases left between them.

The V and J genes are TRBV6-5 and TRBJ1-2; 7 bases match TRBD1. Per the germline V gene, CDR1 is MNHEY and CDR2 is SVGAGI. The CDR3 consists of 13 residues. The trim removed 8 bases at V and 6 bases at J, leaving 9 bases unmatched. The CDR3 reads CASGDSPGDGYTF. CDR3 in DNA: TGTGCCAGCGGGGACAGCCCTGGGGATGGCTACACCTTC.

The rearrangement joins TRBV9 to TRBJ2-2; TRBD2 is a possible D gene (7 bases). The germline V gene encodes CDR1 SGDLS and CDR2 YYNGEE. The V gene lost 6 bases and the J gene lost 6 bases, with 15 bases spanning the gap. This CDR3 has 14 amino acids. CDR3 region: CASTRWGGPGELFF. For the CDR3, the DNA is TGTGCCAGCACCCGATGGGGGGGCCCCGGGGAGCTGTTTTTT.

This clone was counted between two and nine times. This sequence joins TRBV14 and TRBJ2-2; TRBD1 might be the D (6 bases). Per the germline V gene, CDR1 is SGHDN and CDR2 is FVKESK. The CDR3 spans 15 residues. V was trimmed by 3 bases and J by 2 bases, leaving 10 bases between them. The CDR3, as DNA: TGTGCCAGCAGCCACGACAGGCGTAACACCGGGGAGCTGTTTTTT. It yields the protein CASSHDRRNTGELFF.

This sequence joins TRBV9 and TRBJ2-2; 14 bases are shared with TRBD2. V lost 0 bases and J lost 2; bases outside the gene matches: 3. Germline assignment: CDR1 SGDLS and CDR2 YYNGEE. CDR3 length equals 18 residues. For the CDR3, the DNA is TGTGCCAGCAGCGTAGGGGGGACTAGCGGGAGAAACACCGGGGAGCTGTTTTTT. As protein: CASSVGGTSGRNTGELFF.

The J gene is TRBJ2-1, the V gene TRBV28, with 7 nucleotides matching TRBD2. V shed 7 bases, J shed 3 bases, and the junction held 18 bases outside the gene matches. CDR3 length equals 18 residues. Germline V gene lookup returns CDR1 MDHEN and CDR2 SYDVKM. CDR3 sequence (DNA): TGTGCCAGCACTGATGGGGCCCTGGGAGGGGAGTTCTACAATGAGCAGTTCTTC. Protein: CASTDGALGGEFYNEQFF.

This sequence joins TRBV27 and TRBJ1-2; D is possibly TRBD1 (5 bases). Germline V CDR1 and CDR2: MNHEY, SMNVEV (reference sequence). This CDR3 contains 12 residues. Between the trimmed V and J ends, which lost 6 bases and 5 bases, there was a span of 10 bases. CDR3 residues: CASSPGGYGYTF. As DNA, the CDR3 is TGTGCCAGCAGCCCCGGGGGTTATGGCTACACCTTC.

The chain recombines TRBV5-1 with TRBJ1-1; 7 bases fit TRBD1. Germline trimming cut 4 bases from V and 4 bases from J; bases unmatched to any gene: 7. Germline values: CDR1 SGHRS, CDR2 YFSETQ. The length of the CDR3 is 14 residues. The CDR3 coding sequence is TGCGCCAGCAGCACGGGACAGCCTGGCACTGAAGCTTTCTTT. Residues: CASSTGQPGTEAFF.

This clone was observed a handful of times. This sequence joins TRBV7-2 and TRBJ2-7; TRBD2 is a possible D gene (5 bases). V gave up 5 bases and J gave up 3 bases, with 17 bases separating them. The CDR3 totals 15 residues. From germline, CDR1 is SGHTA and CDR2 FQGNSA. The CDR3 region is CASSPLAGGFYEQYV. The CDR3 DNA follows: TGTGCCAGCAGCCCCCTCGCGGGCGGATTCTACGAGCAGTACGTC.

V is TRBV29-1 and J is TRBJ2-2; 9 bases are a match to TRBD1. The CDR3 is 13 residues long. V lost 4 bases, J lost 6 bases, and 3 bases stayed unmatched. Germline CDR1 SQVTM, CDR2 ANQGSEA. The CDR3 region has the DNA TGCAGCGTTGCGGGACAGGGCCCCGGGGAGCTGTTTTTT. Translation: CSVAGQGPGELFF.

This sequence joins TRBV11-3 and TRBJ2-1; possibly TRBD1 for D (6 bases). V dropped 5 bases and J dropped 3 bases, with 14 bases sitting between them. The CDR3 contains 15 residues. Germline assignment: CDR1 SGHNT and CDR2 YENEEA. CDR3 in amino acids: CASSLGDTIYNEQFF. The CDR3, as DNA: TGTGCCAGCAGCCTCGGGGACACCATCTACAATGAGCAGTTCTTC.

The table lists this clone with a count of one. The chain is built from TRBV28 and TRBJ2-7, with 9 bases matching TRBD1. The V gene end was trimmed by 6 bases and the J gene end by 6 bases; junction bases not matched to a gene: 12. The CDR3 is 15 residues long. Germline CDR1 is MDHEN and CDR2 is SYDVKM. CDR3 nucleotide sequence: TGTGCCAGCAGCTATAAGACAGGGGGAAGGCGCGAGCAGTACTTC. Encoded protein: CASSYKTGGRREQYF.

This chain joins TRBV11-3 and TRBJ2-1, with D possibly TRBD1 on 6 matching bases. V shed 6 bases and J shed 2 bases, with 14 bases lying between them. Germline CDR1 SGHNT, CDR2 YENEEA. The CDR3 length is 15 residues. CDR3 bases: TGTGCCAGCAGTTCGGGGCAGGGGACCTACAATGAGCAGTTCTTC. The encoded protein is CASSSGQGTYNEQFF.

The CDR3 DNA is TGTGCCAGCTCACTACCGGGACGGGGGACGACTGAAGCTTTCTTT. Protein: CASSLPGRGTTEAFF. This chain uses TRBV18 with TRBJ1-1; D perhaps matches TRBD1 (5 bases). The germline V gene has CDR1 KGHSH and CDR2 LQKENI. The CDR3 has 15 residues. V was pared by 4 bases and J by 5 bases, with 17 bases between.

The CDR3 coding sequence is TGTGCCAGCAGTACGGGGGCGGGAGGGCCAGGTGCGACAGATACGCAGTATTTT. This translates into CASSTGAGGPGATDTQYF. J is TRBJ2-3 and V is TRBV7-2; 9 bases map to TRBD2. J lost 3 bases, V lost 6 bases, and 16 bases had no gene match. Germline V CDR1 and CDR2: SGHTA, FQGNSA. The CDR3 is 18 residues long. Full variable domain (remainder filled in from reference TRBV7-2 and TRBJ2-3): GAGVSQSPSNKVTEKGKDVELRCDPISGHTALYWYRQSLGQGLEFLIYFQGNSAPDKSGLPSDRFSAERTGGSVSTLTIQRTQQEDSAVYLCASSTGAGGPGATDTQYFGPGTRLTVL.

The rearrangement joins TRBV28 to TRBJ1-6; maybe TRBD1 (5 bases). The V end lost 1 base, the J end lost 10 bases, and 14 bases lay between the germline ends. CDR1 and CDR2 (germline): MDHEN, SYDVKM. There are 15 residues in the CDR3. The CDR3 coding sequence is TGTGCCAGCAGTTTATTAGCCAGGGCGGACTCACCCCTCCACTTT. Its translation is CASSLLARADSPLHF.

The J gene is TRBJ2-4, the V gene TRBV25-1; D remains unclear. Germline CDR1 MGHDK, CDR2 SYGVNS. Trimming took 3 bases from V and 5 from J, leaving 8 bases between them. The CDR3 consists of 13 residues. The CDR3 nucleotides read TGTGCCAGCAGTGACGGGTCGGAAAACATTCAGTACTTC. Residues: CASSDGSENIQYF.

The rearrangement joins TRBV27 to TRBJ1-1, with D hard to call. Per germline, CDR1 MNHEY and CDR2 SMNVEV (reference sequence). The CDR3 totals 15 residues. V was pared by 0 bases and J by 3 bases, with 11 bases between. CDR3 nucleotides: TGTGCCAGCAGTTTATCGCTTGAGGGTCACACTGAAGCTTTCTTT. This gives the protein CASSLSLEGHTEAFF.

This clone has a single count. CDR3 loop: CASSSGRLDTQYF. The CDR3 DNA sequence: TGTGCCAGCAGCTCCGGTCGTTTGGATACGCAGTATTTT. The chain is built from TRBV11-3 and TRBJ2-3, with no clear D. V was pared by 4 bases and J by 6 bases, with 11 bases between. CDR1 is SGHNT, CDR2 YENEEA, per germline. The CDR3 extends over 13 amino acids.

The chain carries TRBV5-1 and TRBJ2-2; D remains ambiguous. V was trimmed by 0 bases and J by 3 bases, leaving 12 bases between them. This CDR3 contains 16 residues. Germline values: CDR1 SGHRS, CDR2 YFSETQ. The CDR3 loop reads CASSLVLGTDTGELFF. The CDR3 DNA is TGCGCCAGCAGCTTGGTTCTGGGCACCGACACCGGGGAGCTGTTTTTT.

This clone came up a few times. V is TRBV14 and J is TRBJ2-3; 13 bases align to TRBD2. Unmatched junction bases numbered 13, after V lost 4 bases and J lost 12 bases. Germline assignment: CDR1 SGHDN and CDR2 FVKESK. The CDR3 consists of 16 residues. CDR3: CASSPQPGLAGSYQYF. The CDR3 DNA is TGTGCCAGCAGCCCTCAGCCGGGACTAGCGGGGTCCTATCAGTATTTT.